A selection of T cell receptor beta chains follows, all from one sample in a study of blood T cell repertoires in COVID-19. The protocol was immunoSEQ multiplex PCR, while the TCRdb copy is restricted to in-frame clones and leaves out a portion. The sample lists tens of thousands of clones, roughly 86% occurring once. The sample comprised peripheral blood. These receptors originate from a man aged 50 to 59 in a cohort sampled during active COVID-19. Both conserved end residues are trimmed from each CDR3. The order of the fields is J gene, V gene, CDR3 protein.

j_call: TRBJ2-3
v_call: TRBV15
cdr3_aa: ATSDWGGGSTDTQY

j_call: TRBJ2-1
v_call: TRBV27
cdr3_aa: ASSAIIGTLIAYNEQF

j_call: TRBJ2-1
v_call: TRBV10-1
cdr3_aa: ASSSSSYNEQF

j_call: TRBJ1-3
v_call: TRBV23-1
cdr3_aa: ASPVRGSGNTIY

j_call: TRBJ2-7
v_call: TRBV11-3
cdr3_aa: ASKRGTSAYEQY

j_call: TRBJ2-3
v_call: TRBV7-9
cdr3_aa: ASSFQGRQY

j_call: TRBJ1-1
v_call: TRBV12-3/TRBV12-4
cdr3_aa: ATIGVNTEAF

j_call: TRBJ2-7
v_call: TRBV6-5
cdr3_aa: ASRGVERNYEQY

j_call: TRBJ2-7
v_call: TRBV4-3
cdr3_aa: ASSQESNSVIYEQY

j_call: TRBJ1-5
v_call: TRBV6-5
cdr3_aa: AGQGAYSNQPQH

j_call: TRBJ1-2
v_call: TRBV19
cdr3_aa: ASSSHSRGVDWSYT

j_call: TRBJ2-1
v_call: TRBV25-1
cdr3_aa: ASSLRGTSGNEQF

j_call: TRBJ2-5
v_call: TRBV9
cdr3_aa: ASSVEGGQETQY

j_call: TRBJ2-1
v_call: TRBV11-3
cdr3_aa: ASSFGQGDEQF

j_call: TRBJ2-1
v_call: TRBV25-1
cdr3_aa: ASSVLRPGLPYNEQF

j_call: TRBJ2-1
v_call: TRBV27
cdr3_aa: ASATRVYNEQF

j_call: TRBJ2-7
v_call: TRBV7-9
cdr3_aa: ASSLGSPYEQY

j_call: TRBJ2-1
v_call: TRBV11-2
cdr3_aa: ASSTGTNSYNEQF

j_call: TRBJ2-1
v_call: TRBV5-1
cdr3_aa: ASSSAPGQGYNEQF

j_call: TRBJ2-2
v_call: TRBV7-3
cdr3_aa: ASRTGTSKNTGELF

j_call: TRBJ1-1
v_call: TRBV6-1
cdr3_aa: ASSEEGGPGTEAF

j_call: TRBJ2-1
v_call: TRBV25-1
cdr3_aa: ASSELVSGGLGVREQF

j_call: TRBJ2-1
v_call: TRBV29-1
cdr3_aa: SVEDQREVVNEQF

j_call: TRBJ1-2
v_call: TRBV4-3
cdr3_aa: ASSQDRSRVYGYT

j_call: TRBJ1-1
v_call: TRBV6-1
cdr3_aa: ASSDWDIYTEAF

j_call: TRBJ2-3
v_call: TRBV29-1
cdr3_aa: SGRGGGMDTQY

j_call: TRBJ1-2
v_call: TRBV6-2/TRBV6-3
cdr3_aa: ASSSFRDTNYGYT

j_call: TRBJ2-1
v_call: TRBV24-1
cdr3_aa: ATSLGAGVREQF

j_call: TRBJ2-7
v_call: TRBV5-1
cdr3_aa: ASKPGQGPYEQY

j_call: TRBJ2-3
v_call: TRBV9
cdr3_aa: ASSPYQGDTQY

j_call: TRBJ1-2
v_call: TRBV4-1
cdr3_aa: ASSQEGSRYYGYT

j_call: TRBJ2-2
v_call: TRBV7-9
cdr3_aa: ATPPAGELF

j_call: TRBJ2-2
v_call: TRBV9
cdr3_aa: ASSPNTGELF

j_call: TRBJ1-5
v_call: TRBV15
cdr3_aa: ATSRWQGRDQPQH

j_call: TRBJ2-3
v_call: TRBV5-4
cdr3_aa: ASSVLAASTDTQY

j_call: TRBJ1-2
v_call: TRBV30
cdr3_aa: AWNPGQGNYGYT

j_call: TRBJ1-1
v_call: TRBV5-1
cdr3_aa: ASSPRGLNTEAF

j_call: TRBJ1-3
v_call: TRBV7-8
cdr3_aa: ASSPHGNTIY

j_call: TRBJ2-1
v_call: TRBV7-9
cdr3_aa: ASRPGQGKNEQF

j_call: TRBJ2-1
v_call: TRBV4-3
cdr3_aa: ASSQDFVTSGVSYNEQF

j_call: TRBJ1-5
v_call: TRBV7-9
cdr3_aa: ASSQWTGATNQPQH

j_call: TRBJ1-3
v_call: TRBV7-6
cdr3_aa: ASSLAPNSGNTIY

j_call: TRBJ1-1
v_call: TRBV5-6
cdr3_aa: ASSFRVSRNTEAF

j_call: TRBJ2-1
v_call: TRBV11-3
cdr3_aa: ASSPGLAGNTDSYNEQF

j_call: TRBJ2-2
v_call: TRBV19
cdr3_aa: ASCRDYTGELF

j_call: TRBJ1-1
v_call: TRBV19
cdr3_aa: ASATLETVNTEAF

j_call: TRBJ2-3
v_call: TRBV6-2/TRBV6-3
cdr3_aa: ASIPGQTFGTQY

j_call: TRBJ2-3
v_call: TRBV2
cdr3_aa: ASSEVAELTDTQY

j_call: TRBJ1-3
v_call: TRBV9
cdr3_aa: ASSVPSSGNTIY

j_call: TRBJ1-4
v_call: TRBV7-8
cdr3_aa: ASSSGLPWATNEKLF

j_call: TRBJ2-2
v_call: TRBV6-6
cdr3_aa: ASSYQTSGAPGELF

j_call: TRBJ2-1
v_call: TRBV7-3
cdr3_aa: ASSLDRVSYNEQF

j_call: TRBJ1-1
v_call: TRBV5-4
cdr3_aa: ASSFPGTENTEAF

j_call: TRBJ2-2
v_call: TRBV15
cdr3_aa: ATALADGELF

j_call: TRBJ2-1
v_call: TRBV19
cdr3_aa: ASSIDRGNEQF